These 26 T cell receptor beta chains were sequenced from one sample in a study of CD8 T cells in ankylosing spondylitis. TCRdb processed the 5' RACE reads anew with MiXCR; each CDR3 protein has one entry. The top ten hold roughly a fifth of the sample, which has about 220,000 distinct CDR3 sequences, roughly a tenth seen once. What was sequenced was blood, either unsorted or a sorted T cell fraction (not recorded which). These TCRs come from a male donor with ankylosing spondylitis or in good health (not recorded which).

This clonotype was counted at least ten times. The chain carries TRBV20-1 and TRBJ1-1, with 8 positions matching TRBD1. CDR3 size: 14 residues. V lost 6 bases to trimming and J lost 3 bases; unmatched junction nucleotides: 9. CDR1 and CDR2 (germline): DFQATT, SNEGSKA (reference sequence). The CDR3 sequence: CSATRTGRDTEAFF. CDR3 coding DNA: TGCAGTGCCACCAGGACAGGGAGGGACACTGAAGCTTTCTTT.

This clonotype was recorded at least ten times. V is TRBV7-2 and J is TRBJ1-4; 7 bases agree with TRBD1. The ends lost 1 base at V and 8 bases at J; junction bases unmatched: 7. Germline assignment: CDR1 SGHTA and CDR2 FQGNSA. This CDR3 is 15 amino acids long. Here the CDR3 DNA reads TGTGCCAGCAGCTTAGGTGCGACAGGGAACGAAAAACTGTTTTTT. Translation gives CASSLGATGNEKLFF.

This clonotype was detected ten times or more. This chain joins TRBV24-1 and TRBJ2-2, with TRBD1 matching 7 bases. Germline V gene lookup returns CDR1 KGHDR and CDR2 SFDVKD. The junction had 7 bases not matched to a gene; V was cut back by 5 bases and J by 2 bases. CDR3 length: 16 amino acids. CDR3 residues: CATSGSWDSNTGELFF. DNA of the CDR3: TGTGCCACCAGTGGCTCCTGGGACAGCAACACCGGGGAGCTGTTTTTT.

This clonotype appeared a few times. The chain uses TRBV20-1 and TRBJ2-3, with 10 bases that match TRBD1. The V gene's germline CDR1 is DFQATT and CDR2 SNEGSKA (reference sequence). CDR3 length: 16 residues. With 5 bases clipped from V and 2 bases from J, the junction kept 10 bases outside the gene matches. The DNA of the CDR3 is TGCAGTGCTGTCAACTCGGGACAGGGGAACACAGATACGCAGTATTTT. Translation: CSAVNSGQGNTDTQYF.

This clonotype came up many times. The V and J genes are TRBV12-3 or TRBV12-4 and TRBJ2-7, with 12 bases that match TRBD2. V dropped 6 bases and J dropped 2; count of bases not matched to a gene: 11. The CDR3 has 17 amino acids. The CDR3 is CASSPPRRTSGAYEQYF. DNA for the CDR3: TGTGCCAGCAGCCCCCCCAGAAGGACTAGCGGGGCCTACGAGCAGTACTTC.

This chain links TRBV6-5 with TRBJ2-7, with D hard to call. CDR1 and CDR2 (germline): MNHEY, SVGAGI. The CDR3 has 16 residues. V lost 4 bases and J 0 bases, leaving 16 bases between the germline ends. As DNA, the CDR3 is TGTGCCAGCAGTTCGACTGTGCAAAGGAGCTCCTACGAGCAGTACTTC. It yields the protein CASSSTVQRSSYEQYF.

This clonotype was recorded at least ten times. The chain links TRBV20-1 to TRBJ1-1; 8 nucleotides align to TRBD1. The CDR3 has 15 amino acids. The junction had 18 bases not matched to a gene; V was cut back by 7 bases and J by 8 bases. Germline CDR1 is DFQATT and CDR2 is SNEGSKA (reference sequence). CDR3 sequence (DNA): TGCAGTGTCGATCCCCATCAGCCTCGACAGGGGGAAGCTTTCTTT. Residues: CSVDPHQPRQGEAFF.

This clonotype was counted at least ten times. The rearrangement links TRBV7-2 to TRBJ2-1, with unresolved D. This CDR3 is 11 amino acids long. Trimming cost V 1 base and J 13 bases, with 8 bases left between them. From germline, CDR1 is SGHTA and CDR2 FQGNSA. This chain's CDR3 is CASSLEAHQFF. Written as DNA, the CDR3 is TGTGCCAGCAGCTTAGAGGCTCACCAGTTCTTC.

As to this clonotype: A clone one base away is much larger, so this may be a read error. The chain is built from TRBV11-2 and TRBJ2-1, with 7 bases fitting TRBD2. Germline CDR1 reads SGHAT; CDR2 reads FQNNGV. The CDR3 covers 16 residues. For the CDR3, the DNA is TGTGCCAGCAGCTTAGTTTGGACGCGGGGGTACAATGAGCAGCTCTTC. As protein: CASSLVWTRGYNEQLF.

The chain combines TRBV28 with TRBJ2-7, with D unclear. V lost 8 bases to trimming and J lost 3 bases, with 14 bases between them. This CDR3 spans 13 amino acids. Per the germline V gene, CDR1 is MDHEN and CDR2 is SYDVKM. CDR3 protein: CASGLVSNYEQYF. CDR3 sequence (DNA): TGTGCCAGCGGCCTAGTGTCCAACTACGAGCAGTACTTC.

The chain recombines TRBV12-3 or TRBV12-4 with TRBJ2-3; D may correspond to TRBD1 or TRBD2 (5 bases each). V was trimmed by 6 bases and J by 2 bases, leaving 12 bases between them. CDR3 size: 14 residues. The CDR3 coding sequence is TGTGCCAGCAGGCGCACCGGGGCCACAGATACGCAGTATTTT. Its translation: CASRRTGATDTQYF.

This clonotype was found many times. The chain links TRBV5-1 to TRBJ2-7; D could derive from TRBD1 or TRBD2 (5 bases each). The germline V and J ends were trimmed by 3 bases and 1 base, with 11 bases remaining between them. There are 14 residues in the CDR3. Germline V gene lookup returns CDR1 SGHRS and CDR2 YFSETQ. The CDR3 sequence is CASSWGEGSYEQYF. The CDR3 bases are TGCGCCAGCAGCTGGGGCGAGGGATCCTACGAGCAGTACTTC.

In its sample, this clonotype was seen a few times. V and J are TRBV6-1 and TRBJ1-4, with TRBD1 as a possible D gene (5 bases). Germline-derived CDR1 and CDR2 are MNHNS and SASEGT. The CDR3 is 14 residues long. The V end was cut by 6 bases, the J end by 8 bases, with 16 bases between. The DNA for the CDR3 is TGTGCCAGCAGCCTGGGCCTTAACAGGGAAAAACTGTTTTTT. Amino acids: CASSLGLNREKLFF.

This clonotype was seen repeatedly, ten times or more. The rearrangement uses TRBV5-6 and TRBJ1-4, with D uncertain. V lost 2 bases and J lost 5, with 7 bases in between. There are 13 residues in the CDR3. Germline V gene lookup returns CDR1 SGHDT and CDR2 YYEEEE. CDR3 protein: CASSFRRNEKLFF. The CDR3 DNA reads as TGTGCCAGCAGCTTTCGTAGGAATGAAAAACTGTTTTTT. Based on the CDR3 plus reference TRBV5-6 and TRBJ1-4, the full variable domain is DAGVTQSPTHLIKTRGQQVTLRCSPKSGHDTVSWYQQALGQGPQFIFQYYEEEERQRGNFPDRFSGHQFPNYSSELNVNALLLGDSALYLCASSFRRNEKLFFGSGTQLSVL.

In this sample, this clonotype turned up a few times. This chain links TRBV5-1 with TRBJ2-5, with 8 bases lining up with TRBD2. CDR3 length equals 15 residues. The junction had 8 bases not matched to a gene; V was cut back by 2 bases and J by 5 bases. Germline V gene sequence: CDR1 SGHRS, CDR2 YFSETQ. The CDR3 nucleotides read TGCGCCAGCAGCTTCTCCGGGGGGGCCGCGGAGACCCAGTACTTC. Its translation: CASSFSGGAAETQYF.

The rearrangement uses TRBV5-1 and TRBJ1-4, with a tentative D call TRBD1 (5 bases). Trimming cost V 0 bases and J 5 bases, with 11 bases left between them. The CDR3 length is 15 residues. CDR1 and CDR2 (germline): SGHRS, YFSETQ. This CDR3 reads CASSLARGANEKLFF. In DNA form, the CDR3 reads TGCGCCAGCAGCTTGGCGAGGGGTGCGAATGAAAAACTGTTTTTT.

This clonotype showed up many times. The chain employs TRBV5-1 and TRBJ2-2; D remains unclear. Germline loops: CDR1 SGHRS, CDR2 YFSETQ. Trimming left V 4 bases short and J 6 bases short, with 10 bases between. The CDR3 has 13 amino acids. CDR3 DNA sequence: TGCGCCAGCAGCCCGACAACTTCCGGGGAGCTGTTTTTT. Its protein product is CASSPTTSGELFF.

This clonotype was counted at least ten times. The genes are TRBV6-5 and TRBJ2-1; weak D call: TRBD1 (6 bases). This CDR3 spans 14 amino acids. The ends were cut back, 5 bases at V and 3 bases at J, with 11 bases in the middle. Germline V gene sequence: CDR1 MNHEY, CDR2 SVGAGI. The CDR3 here is CASSNRDNYNEQFF. The CDR3 region has the DNA TGTGCCAGCAGTAACCGGGACAACTACAATGAGCAGTTCTTC.

This clonotype was seen at least ten times. V gene TRBV4-2 combines with J gene TRBJ2-2, with D possibly matching TRBD1 (6 bases). V shed 4 bases and J shed 7 bases, with 16 bases lying between them. The CDR3 consists of 15 residues. Germline values: CDR1 LGHNA, CDR2 YNFKEQ. DNA for the CDR3: TGTGCCAGCAGCCCCCGGGACAAAGAAAACGGGGAGCTGTTTTTT. It specifies CASSPRDKENGELFF.

This clonotype was detected a few times. CDR3 sequence reads: CASREVAGGDQPQHF. The DNA for the CDR3 is TGTGCCAGCAGAGAGGTGGCAGGGGGGGATCAGCCCCAGCATTTT. V is TRBV6-2 or TRBV6-3 and J is TRBJ1-5; the match to TRBD1 covers 7 bases. V dropped 6 bases and J dropped 5; count of bases not matched to a gene: 10. The CDR3 loop spans 15 amino acids. CDR1 is MNHEY and CDR2 is SVGEGT in the germline V gene.

There are many counts of this clonotype. The J gene is TRBJ2-1, the V gene TRBV6-7, with 7 bases aligning to TRBD2. TRBV6-7 is recorded as an ORF, its role being uncertain. The CDR3 sequence is 14 residues long. After removal of 6 bases from V and 4 bases from J, the junction contained 6 bases not matched to a gene. CDR3 amino acids: CASRQRGQYNEQFF. The CDR3 bases are TGTGCCAGCAGGCAGCGGGGCCAATACAATGAGCAGTTCTTC.

Ten or more counts support this clonotype. V and J are TRBV18 and TRBJ2-7; D is unresolved. The CDR3 is 12 amino acids. Germline V gene sequence: CDR1 KGHSH, CDR2 LQKENI. Trimming shortened V by 5 bases and J by 1 base, and 6 bases separated the two germline ends. CDR3 protein: CASSYSSYEQYF. The CDR3 DNA follows: TGTGCCAGCTCATACAGTTCCTACGAGCAGTACTTC.

This clonotype appeared many times. The chain links TRBV29-1 to TRBJ1-2; 8 nucleotides agree with TRBD1. The germline gives CDR1 SQVTM, CDR2 ANQGSEA. The CDR3 has 17 amino acids. The trim removed 4 bases at V and 1 base at J, leaving 14 bases unmatched. The DNA for the CDR3 is TGCAGCGTTGGCCCCGGGACAGGAGATACGGTTAACTATGGCTACACCTTC. Residues: CSVGPGTGDTVNYGYTF.

The rearrangement joins TRBV7-3 to TRBJ2-3; 12 bases are a match to TRBD2. The CDR3 has 15 residues. CDR1 is SGHTA, CDR2 FQGTGA, per germline. After removal of 5 bases from V and 5 bases from J, the junction contained 5 bases not matched to a gene. CDR3 in DNA: TGTGCCAGCAGCCAGCTAGCGGGGGGGAGAGATACGCAGTATTTT. Translation: CASSQLAGGRDTQYF.

This clonotype was observed a handful of times. CDR3 in amino acids: CASSPTRIPEAFF. CDR3 nucleotides: TGTGCCAGCAGTCCCACTAGGATTCCTGAAGCTTTCTTT. This chain connects TRBV7-9 to TRBJ1-1; D unresolved. Trimming cost V 6 bases and J 6 bases, with 14 bases left between them. Germline V gene sequence: CDR1 SEHNR, CDR2 FQNEAQ (reference sequence). The CDR3 is 13 residues long.

The chain uses TRBV9 and TRBJ1-6; perhaps TRBD1 as D (6 bases). V lost 0 bases to trimming and J lost 2 bases, with 15 bases between them. The germline gives CDR1 SGDLS, CDR2 YYNGEE. The CDR3 is 18 residues long. CDR3 residues: CASSVDGAGEAYNSPLHF. CDR3 bases: TGTGCCAGCAGCGTAGATGGGGCAGGGGAGGCCTATAATTCACCCCTCCACTTT.